The present T cell receptor (beta chain) was sequenced within a study of OX40 agonist ivuxolimab in advanced cancers. Background on the study: One hepatocellular carcinoma and two cutaneous melanoma patients partially responded. Study-wide results and caveats: With doses of 0.1 to 3.0 mg/kg, CD4+ and CD8+ blood T cells had undergone clonal expansion by week 6.

V was cut by 2 bases and J by 0 bases, with 8 bases left in between. CDR3 length: 15 residues. The germline V gene encodes CDR1 WSHSY and CDR2 SAAADI. Generated by immunoSEQ multiplex PCR, the TCRdb table keeps only in-frame clones and is missing some. The profile shows 59,000 or so clones, 70% to 85% of them singletons. Remarks on this clone: Its antigen is undetermined.

This receptor was identified in an adult with an advanced solid tumor such as melanoma, head and neck, liver or kidney cancer. The V call is TRBV10-2, the J call TRBJ2-1; D remains unclear. Here the sequenced sample was CD4+ or CD8+ T cells sorted from blood, taken in a trial of the OX40 agonist ivuxolimab. This CDR3 reads CASSEGRSSYNEQFF. The CDR3 nucleotides read TGCGCCAGCAGTGAGGGCCGCAGCTCCTACAATGAGCAGTTCTTC.